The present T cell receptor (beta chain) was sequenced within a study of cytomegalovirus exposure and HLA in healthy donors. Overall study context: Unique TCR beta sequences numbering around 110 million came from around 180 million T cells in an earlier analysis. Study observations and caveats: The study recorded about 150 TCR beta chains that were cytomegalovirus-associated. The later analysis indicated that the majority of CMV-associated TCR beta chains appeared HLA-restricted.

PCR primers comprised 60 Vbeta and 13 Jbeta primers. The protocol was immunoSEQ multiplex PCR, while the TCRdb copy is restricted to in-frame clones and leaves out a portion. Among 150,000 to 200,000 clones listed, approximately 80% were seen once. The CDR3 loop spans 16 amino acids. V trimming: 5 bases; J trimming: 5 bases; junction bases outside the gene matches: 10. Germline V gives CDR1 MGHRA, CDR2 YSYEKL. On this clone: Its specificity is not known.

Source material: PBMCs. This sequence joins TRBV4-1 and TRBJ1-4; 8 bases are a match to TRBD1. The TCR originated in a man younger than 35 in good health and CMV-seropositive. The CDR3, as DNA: TGCGCCAGCAGCACCCATCCGGGACAGGAGAATGAAAAACTGTTTTTT. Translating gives CASSTHPGQENEKLFF.